This TCR beta chain was captured in a study of blood T cell repertoires in COVID-19. Across the whole study: Samples came from the United States, Italy and Spain, spanning acute and convalescent COVID-19. Sources were T cells, B-cell-depleted T cells, or PBMCs; the material itself was cDNA or gDNA.

Per the authors' pipeline: Using reference gene primer amplification, nucleated cell counts were estimated. Sequenced by immunoSEQ multiplex PCR; TCRdb stores in-frame clones only, minus some. Clone size and the V and J calls come from that table; the DNA yielded D and trimming. The repertoire includes about 300,000 clones, about 83% of them detected once, and approximately 1.2% sits in the top ten. A note on this clone: The sample has other DNA sequences that encode this CDR3 too.

Germline V CDR1 and CDR2: DFQATT, SNEGSKA (reference sequence). The V end lost 3 bases, the J end lost 5 bases, and 8 bases lay between the germline ends. The CDR3 runs 12 residues. J is TRBJ2-1 and V is TRBV20-1, with D maybe TRBD1 (5 bases). The TCR comes from a woman between 45 and 65 years old with acute or convalescent COVID-19. The source material was peripheral blood. This CDR3 is CSASRGNNEQFF. The CDR3, as DNA: TGCAGTGCTAGTAGGGGAAACAATGAGCAGTTCTTC.